This T cell receptor beta chain is from a study of high-grade serous ovarian cancer treatment subgroups. Method: immunoSEQ multiplex PCR; TCRdb's copy keeps in-frame clones and lacks some. The sample contains 7,500 to 9,500 clones, 65% to 80% of which appear only once. Germline V gene lookup returns CDR1 MNHNS and CDR2 SASEGT. V shed 4 bases and J shed 7 bases, with 20 bases lying between them. CDR3 length equals 16 residues. Tumor samples were taken before definitive surgery or chemotherapy. This receptor was taken from a human donor with high-grade serous ovarian cancer. Material for sequencing was tumor tissue. V is TRBV6-1 and J is TRBJ2-1; TRBD2 is a possible D gene (6 bases). The CDR3 reads CASSAQTSNVVNEQFF. The CDR3 DNA reads as TGTGCCAGCAGTGCACAGACTAGTAATGTGGTAAATGAGCAGTTCTTC.